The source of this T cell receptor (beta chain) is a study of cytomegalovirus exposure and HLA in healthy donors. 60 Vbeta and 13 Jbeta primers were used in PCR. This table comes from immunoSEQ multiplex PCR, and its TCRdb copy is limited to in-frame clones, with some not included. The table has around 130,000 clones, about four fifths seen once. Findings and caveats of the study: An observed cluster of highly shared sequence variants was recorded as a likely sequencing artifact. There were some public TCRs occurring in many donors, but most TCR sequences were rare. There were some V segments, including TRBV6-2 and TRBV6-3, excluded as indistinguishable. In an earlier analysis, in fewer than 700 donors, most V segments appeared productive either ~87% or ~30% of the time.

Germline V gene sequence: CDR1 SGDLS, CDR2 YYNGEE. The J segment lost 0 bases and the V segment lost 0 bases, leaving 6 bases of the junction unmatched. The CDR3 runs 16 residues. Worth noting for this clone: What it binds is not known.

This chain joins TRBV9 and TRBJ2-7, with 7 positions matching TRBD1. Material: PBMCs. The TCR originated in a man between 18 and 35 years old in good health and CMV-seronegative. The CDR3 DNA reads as TGTGCCAGCAGCGTAGGAATTGGACAGGACTCCTACGAGCAGTACTTC. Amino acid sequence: CASSVGIGQDSYEQYF.